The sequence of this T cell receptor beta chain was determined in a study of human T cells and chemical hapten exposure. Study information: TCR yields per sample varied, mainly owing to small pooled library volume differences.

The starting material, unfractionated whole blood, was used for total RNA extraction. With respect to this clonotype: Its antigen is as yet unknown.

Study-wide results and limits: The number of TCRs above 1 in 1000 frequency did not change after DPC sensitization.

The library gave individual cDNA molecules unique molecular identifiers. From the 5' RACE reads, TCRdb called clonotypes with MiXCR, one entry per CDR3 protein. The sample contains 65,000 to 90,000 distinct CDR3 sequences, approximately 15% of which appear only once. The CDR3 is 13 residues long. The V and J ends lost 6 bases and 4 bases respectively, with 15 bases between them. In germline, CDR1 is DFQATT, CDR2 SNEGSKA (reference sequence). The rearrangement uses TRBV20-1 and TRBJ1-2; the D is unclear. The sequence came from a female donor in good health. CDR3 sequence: CSARLRIVYGYTF. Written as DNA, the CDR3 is TGCAGTGCGCGTTTAAGGATCGTCTATGGCTACACCTTC.